One sample yielded the 6 T cell receptor beta chains listed below, sequenced in a study of blood T cell repertoires in COVID-19. The assay was immunoSEQ multiplex PCR, and TCRdb's table has in-frame clones only and misses some. The sample records around 200,000 clones, over 65% being singletons. Sequenced sample: peripheral blood. These receptor sequences come from a person aged 65 to 79 with COVID-19, enrolled during active disease.

The chain is built from TRBV3-1 (or the pseudogene TRBV3-2) and TRBJ2-5; D call uncertain. The CDR3 length is 13 residues. Between the trimmed V and J ends, which lost 1 base and 5 bases, there was a span of 8 bases. The germline CDR1 and CDR2 sequences are LGHDT and YNNKEL (reference sequence). The CDR3 is CASSQVIRETQYF. In DNA, the CDR3 is TGTGCCAGCAGCCAAGTGATTCGGGAGACCCAGTACTTC.

In its sample, this clone was seen once. CDR3 DNA sequence: TGTGCCAGCAGCGTAGGGGGGACAGGCCTTTCCTATGGCTACACCTTC. This codes for CASSVGGTGLSYGYTF. V and J are TRBV9 and TRBJ1-2; 8 bases align to TRBD1. The germline V gene has CDR1 SGDLS and CDR2 YYNGEE. The CDR3 length is 16 residues. With V trimmed by 0 bases and J by 4 bases, 8 bases remained unmatched. The full variable domain, its missing parts supplied by reference TRBV9 and TRBJ1-2, is DSGVTQTPKHLITATGQRVTLRCSPRSGDLSVYWYQQSLDQGLQFLIQYYNGEERAKGNILERFSAQQFPDLHSELNLSSLELGDSALYFCASSVGGTGLSYGYTFGSGTRLTVV.

The chain couples TRBV18 to TRBJ1-4; possible D gene TRBD1, 6 bases. With 2 bases removed from V and 8 bases from J, the gap between germline ends came to 15 bases. CDR1 is KGHSH and CDR2 is LQKENI in the germline V gene. This CDR3 has 15 amino acids. This CDR3 reads CASSPVGAIGEKLFF. The DNA for the CDR3 is TGTGCCAGCTCACCAGTGGGGGCAATCGGGGAAAAACTGTTTTTT.

The chain has TRBV3-1 (or the pseudogene TRBV3-2) and TRBJ2-2, with D hard to call. The V end lost 3 bases, the J end lost 2 bases, and 7 bases lay between the germline ends. CDR1 is LGHDT, CDR2 YNNKEL, per germline (reference sequence). This CDR3 comprises 14 residues. The CDR3 nucleotides read TGTGCCAGCAGCCAGAGAGCAAACACCGGGGAGCTGTTTTTT. Translated: CASSQRANTGELFF.

The rearrangement uses TRBV5-5 and TRBJ1-3; D remains ambiguous. The CDR3 has 17 residues. Germline CDR1 SGHKS, CDR2 YYEKEE (reference sequence). The V gene lost 2 bases and the J gene lost 0 bases, with 15 bases spanning the gap. CDR3 nucleotides: TGTGCCAGCAGCTTCACCCCCGACATTTTCTCTGGAAACACCATATATTTT. Translating it yields CASSFTPDIFSGNTIYF.

The V gene is TRBV6-4, the J gene TRBJ2-1; no reliable D call. Germline V lookup: CDR1 MRHNA, CDR2 SNTAGT. This CDR3 is built from 13 residues. V lost 2 bases, J lost 14 bases, and 16 bases lay in between. The CDR3 sequence is CASSDTESNLEFF. CDR3 nucleotide sequence: TGTGCCAGCAGTGACACCGAGAGCAATTTGGAGTTCTTC.